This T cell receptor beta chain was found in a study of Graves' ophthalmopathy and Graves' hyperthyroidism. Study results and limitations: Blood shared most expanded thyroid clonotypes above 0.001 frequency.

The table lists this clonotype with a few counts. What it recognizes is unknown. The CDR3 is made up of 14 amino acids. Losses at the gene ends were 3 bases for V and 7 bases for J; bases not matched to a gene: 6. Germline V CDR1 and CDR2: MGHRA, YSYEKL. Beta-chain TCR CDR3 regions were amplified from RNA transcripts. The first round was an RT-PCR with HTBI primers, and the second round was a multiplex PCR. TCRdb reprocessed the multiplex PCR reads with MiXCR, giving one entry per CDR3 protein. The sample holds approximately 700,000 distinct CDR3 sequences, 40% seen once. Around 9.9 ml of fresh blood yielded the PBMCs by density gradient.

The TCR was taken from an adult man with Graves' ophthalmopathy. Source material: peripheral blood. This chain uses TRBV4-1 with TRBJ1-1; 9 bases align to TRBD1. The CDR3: CASSQTGGRYEAFF. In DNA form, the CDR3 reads TGCGCCAGCAGCCAGACAGGGGGACGTTATGAAGCTTTCTTT.